The 2 T cell receptor beta chains listed next were all sequenced from one sample in a study of glioma-infiltrating T cells after dendritic cell vaccination. The repertoire was sequenced with immunoSEQ multiplex PCR; TCRdb's copy has only in-frame clones and lacks some. The repertoire has roughly 50,000 clones, approximately 89% of them found once; the top ten carry roughly 5.3%. Time point in this sample: after dendritic cell vaccination, including at tumor progression/relapse. Sequences were derived from blood, sampled after dendritic cell vaccination. The source is a human donor with glioblastoma.

The chain recombines TRBV7-2 with TRBJ2-1; D is perhaps TRBD1 (6 bases). With 6 bases removed from V and 0 bases from J, the gap between germline ends came to 15 bases. The CDR3 runs to 16 residues. Germline lookup yields CDR1 SGHTA and CDR2 FQGNSA. The chain's CDR3 is CASRLRTASSYNEQFF. As DNA, the CDR3 is TGTGCCAGCAGGCTCCGGACAGCGAGCTCCTACAATGAGCAGTTCTTC.

V gene TRBV25-1 combines with J gene TRBJ2-1; D uncertain. The CDR3 runs to 14 residues. The germline CDR1 and CDR2 sequences are MGHDK and SYGVNS. V dropped 6 bases and J dropped 7 bases, with 16 bases sitting between them. The CDR3 loop reads CASRSARFWNEQFF. The CDR3 nucleotides are TGTGCCAGCAGGTCGGCTAGATTTTGGAATGAGCAGTTCTTC.